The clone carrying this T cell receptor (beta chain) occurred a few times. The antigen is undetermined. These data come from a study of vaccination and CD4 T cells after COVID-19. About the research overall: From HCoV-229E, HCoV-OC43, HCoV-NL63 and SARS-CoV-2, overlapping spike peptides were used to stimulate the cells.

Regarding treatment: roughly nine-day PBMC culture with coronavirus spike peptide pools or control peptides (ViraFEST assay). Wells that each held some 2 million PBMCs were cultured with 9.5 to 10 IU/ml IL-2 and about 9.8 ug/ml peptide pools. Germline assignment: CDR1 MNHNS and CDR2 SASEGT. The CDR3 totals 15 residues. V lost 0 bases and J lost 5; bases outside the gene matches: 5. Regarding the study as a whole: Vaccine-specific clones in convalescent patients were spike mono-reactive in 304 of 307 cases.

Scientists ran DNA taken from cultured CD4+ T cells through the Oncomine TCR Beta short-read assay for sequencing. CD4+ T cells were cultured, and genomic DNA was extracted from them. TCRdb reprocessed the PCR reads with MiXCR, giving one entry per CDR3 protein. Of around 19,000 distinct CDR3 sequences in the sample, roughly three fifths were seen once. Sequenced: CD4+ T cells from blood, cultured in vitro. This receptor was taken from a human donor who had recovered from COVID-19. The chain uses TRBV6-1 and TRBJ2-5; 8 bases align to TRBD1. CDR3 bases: TGTGCCAGCAGTGAAGCGCAGGGGGCGGTGGAGACCCAGTACTTC. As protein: CASSEAQGAVETQYF.